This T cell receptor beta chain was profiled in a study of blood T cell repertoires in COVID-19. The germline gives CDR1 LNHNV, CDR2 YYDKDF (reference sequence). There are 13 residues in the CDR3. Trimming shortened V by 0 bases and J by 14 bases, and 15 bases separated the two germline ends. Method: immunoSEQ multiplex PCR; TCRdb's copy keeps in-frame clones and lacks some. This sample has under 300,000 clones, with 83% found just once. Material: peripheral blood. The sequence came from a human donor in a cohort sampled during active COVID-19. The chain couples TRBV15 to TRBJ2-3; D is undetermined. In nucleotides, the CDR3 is TGTGCCACCAGCAGAGAAGTGAACAGACGTAGGTATTTT. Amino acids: CATSREVNRRRYF.